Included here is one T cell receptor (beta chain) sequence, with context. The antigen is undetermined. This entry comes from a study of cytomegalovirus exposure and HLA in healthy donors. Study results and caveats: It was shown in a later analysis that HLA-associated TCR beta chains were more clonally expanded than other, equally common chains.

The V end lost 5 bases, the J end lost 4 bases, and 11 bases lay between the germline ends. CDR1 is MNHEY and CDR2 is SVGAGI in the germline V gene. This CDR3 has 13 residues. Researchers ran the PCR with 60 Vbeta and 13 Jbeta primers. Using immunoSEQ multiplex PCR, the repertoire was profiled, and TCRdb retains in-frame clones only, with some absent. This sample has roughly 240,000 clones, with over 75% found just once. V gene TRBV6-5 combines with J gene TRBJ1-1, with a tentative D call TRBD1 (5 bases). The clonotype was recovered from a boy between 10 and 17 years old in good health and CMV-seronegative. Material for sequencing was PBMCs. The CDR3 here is CASSQGIRTEAFF. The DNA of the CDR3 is TGTGCCAGCAGTCAGGGCATACGCACTGAAGCTTTCTTT.